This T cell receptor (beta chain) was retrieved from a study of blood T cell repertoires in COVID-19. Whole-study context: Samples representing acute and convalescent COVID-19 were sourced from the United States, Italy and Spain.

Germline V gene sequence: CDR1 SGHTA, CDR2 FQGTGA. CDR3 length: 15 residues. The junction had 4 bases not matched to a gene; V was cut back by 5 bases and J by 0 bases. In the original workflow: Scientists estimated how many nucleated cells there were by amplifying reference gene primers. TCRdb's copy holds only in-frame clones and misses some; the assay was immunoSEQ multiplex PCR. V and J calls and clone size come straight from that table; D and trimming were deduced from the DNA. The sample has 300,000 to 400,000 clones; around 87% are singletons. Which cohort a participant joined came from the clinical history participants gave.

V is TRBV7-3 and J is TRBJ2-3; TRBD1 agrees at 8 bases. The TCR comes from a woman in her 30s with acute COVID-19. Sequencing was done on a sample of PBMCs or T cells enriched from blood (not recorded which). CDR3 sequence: CASSPRTGSTDTQYF. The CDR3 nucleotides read TGTGCCAGCAGCCCGAGGACAGGGAGCACAGATACGCAGTATTTT. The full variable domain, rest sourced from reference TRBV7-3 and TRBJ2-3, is GAGVSQTPSNKVTEKGKYVELRCDPISGHTALYWYRQSLGQGPEFLIYFQGTGAADDSGLPNDRFFAVRPEGSVSTLKIQRTERGDSAVYLCASSPRTGSTDTQYFGPGTRLTVL.